This passage covers 10 T cell receptor beta chains from one sample sequenced in a study of blood T cells in healthy people across ages. A second PCR of 7 to 11 cycles used a sample-barcoded 5' primer and a J-beta primer mix. TCRdb used MiXCR to reprocess the 5' RACE reads, holding one entry per CDR3 protein. The sample consists of 790,000 or so distinct CDR3 sequences, roughly 56% of them appearing once. The sample consisted of blood. The receptors were sampled from a man aged 40-55 years in good health.

This sequence joins TRBV20-1 and TRBJ2-2, with D hard to call. Germline V gene data show CDR1 as DFQATT and CDR2 as SNEGSKA (reference sequence). This CDR3 is built from 16 residues. Trimming stripped 1 base from V and 4 bases from J, with 16 bases between. CDR3 sequence reads: CSARVPGRGGTGELFF. The DNA for the CDR3 is TGCAGTGCTAGAGTTCCTGGACGCGGTGGCACCGGGGAGCTGTTTTTT.

The chain employs TRBV2 and TRBJ2-6; D gene unclear. The V end was cut by 7 bases, the J end by 2 bases, with 6 bases between. The CDR3 spans 13 residues. Germline V CDR1 and CDR2: SNHLY, FYNNEI. The DNA of the CDR3 is TGTGCCAGCACTAATGCTGGGGCCAACGTCCTGACTTTC. As protein: CASTNAGANVLTF.

This chain connects TRBV4-2 to TRBJ1-2, with D possibly TRBD1 on 5 matching bases. The germline V and J ends were trimmed by 1 base and 3 bases, with 15 bases remaining between them. CDR3 size: 16 residues. Germline CDR1 reads LGHNA; CDR2 reads YNFKEQ. Here the CDR3 reads CASSQGKGREDYGYTF. CDR3 DNA sequence: TGTGCCAGCAGCCAAGGAAAGGGGAGAGAGGACTATGGCTACACCTTC.

The rearrangement uses TRBV7-3 and TRBJ2-7; 7 bases align to TRBD1. V lost 5 bases to trimming and J lost 4 bases; unmatched junction nucleotides: 8. The germline gives CDR1 SGHTA, CDR2 FQGTGA. The CDR3 extends over 14 amino acids. The chain's CDR3 is CASSPSGQLYEQYF. In DNA, the CDR3 is TGTGCCAGCAGCCCGTCGGGACAGTTGTACGAGCAGTACTTC.

V gene TRBV11-2 combines with J gene TRBJ2-1; D not certain. CDR3 length: 11 residues. V was trimmed by 2 bases and J by 10 bases, leaving 6 bases between them. Per the germline V gene, CDR1 is SGHAT and CDR2 is FQNNGV. DNA of the CDR3: TGTGCCAGCAGCTTATTTGGGGAGCAGTTCTTC. Translated, it gives CASSLFGEQFF.

The V gene is TRBV12-3 or TRBV12-4, the J gene TRBJ1-5, with D unclear. V was cut by 6 bases and J by 7 bases, with 10 bases left in between. The CDR3 has 12 residues. For the CDR3, the DNA is TGTGCCAGCAGCTCCTTCCGGCAGCCCCAGCATTTT. Its protein is CASSSFRQPQHF.

Notes on this clonotype: A read error may explain this, as a much larger clone is one base away. The chain combines TRBV25-1 with TRBJ2-1; D is undetermined. CDR1 is MGHDK, CDR2 SYGVNS, per germline. This CDR3 contains 11 residues. V shed 4 bases and J shed 13 bases, with 11 bases lying between them. The CDR3 spells CASSGQETQFF. Written as DNA, the CDR3 is TGTGCCAGCAGTGGCCAAGAGACCCAGTTCTTC.

This clonotype came up a few times. The genes are TRBV2 and TRBJ2-4; D perhaps matches TRBD2 (7 bases). The CDR3 covers 17 residues. In germline, CDR1 is SNHLY, CDR2 FYNNEI. V was pared by 0 bases and J by 7 bases, with 19 bases between. CDR3 DNA sequence: TGTGCCAGCAGTGAAGCGCGCCTTGCGGGGGCCACGAACATTCAGTACTTC. Amino acid sequence: CASSEARLAGATNIQYF.

The chain uses TRBV13 and TRBJ2-3, with 16 bases that match TRBD2. Germline CDR1 PRHDT, CDR2 FYEKMQ (reference sequence). The CDR3 is 17 residues long. V shed 1 base and J 4 bases; nucleotides not matched to a gene: 2. The CDR3 protein is CASSLEGTSGRADTQYF. CDR3 coding DNA: TGTGCCAGCAGCTTAGAAGGGACTAGCGGGAGGGCAGATACGCAGTATTTT.

The V and J genes are TRBV20-1 and TRBJ1-2; D unresolved. Germline CDR1 and CDR2: DFQATT and SNEGSKA (reference sequence). This CDR3 contains 14 residues. In DNA form, the CDR3 reads TGCACCGCGGAAGGGCAGGAGGCTCCCTATGGCTACACCTTC. It translates to CTAEGQEAPYGYTF.